This entry describes one TCR beta chain. In the authors' workflow: Counts of nucleated cells, estimated from reference gene primer amplification, were obtained. The repertoire was sequenced with immunoSEQ multiplex PCR; TCRdb's copy has only in-frame clones and lacks some. The V and J calls and the clone size are those of that table, but D and trimming were determined from the DNA. The sample comprises about 15,000 clones, about 78% of which are singletons, and roughly 15% rests with the top ten. V shed 4 bases, J shed 4 bases, and the junction held 10 bases outside the gene matches. Looked up from germline, CDR1 is SGHKS and CDR2 is YYEKEE (reference sequence). This CDR3 has 16 amino acids. This specimen comes from a study of blood T cell repertoires in COVID-19. On the study more broadly: Some COVID-19 samples were acute and others convalescent; all came from the United States, Italy and Spain. T cells, B-cell-depleted T cells, or PBMCs supplied cDNA or gDNA.

Sequencing was performed on peripheral blood. The chain combines TRBV5-5 with TRBJ2-3, with 9 bases aligning to TRBD1. This TCR came from a human donor in a cohort sampled during active COVID-19. The CDR3: CASSQQGAPEADTQYF. In DNA form, the CDR3 reads TGTGCCAGCAGCCAACAGGGGGCGCCGGAGGCAGATACGCAGTATTTT. The full variable domain, in which reference TRBV5-5 and TRBJ2-3 provide the parts outside the CDR3, is DAGVTQSPTHLIKTRGQQVTLRCSPISGHKSVSWYQQVLGQGPQFIFQYYEKEERGRGNFPDRFSARQFPNYSSELNVNALLLGDSALYLCASSQQGAPEADTQYFGPGTRLTVL.